This TCR beta chain is from a study of blood T cell repertoires in COVID-19. Original handling: Estimated nucleated cell counts came from reference gene primer amplification. Data came from immunoSEQ multiplex PCR; TCRdb stores just in-frame clones and leaves some out. V and J calls and clone size are given by that table; D and trimming were obtained from the DNA. The sample has 150,000 to 200,000 clones; around 89% are singletons. CDR1 is MNHEY, CDR2 SVGAGI, per germline. The CDR3 has 14 residues. With 7 bases clipped from V and 0 bases from J, the junction kept 4 bases outside the gene matches. The chain employs TRBV6-5 and TRBJ2-7; TRBD1 aligns across 9 bases. This clonotype was obtained from a man younger than 35 who had recovered from COVID-19. Sequenced sample: peripheral blood. CDR3: CASTGQGHSYEQYF. DNA for the CDR3: TGTGCCAGCACCGGACAGGGGCACTCCTACGAGCAGTACTTC.